These T cell receptor beta chains were read from a single sample in a study of T cells in Graves' hyperthyroidism and ophthalmopathy. TCRdb re-derived calls from the multiplex PCR reads in MiXCR, one entry per CDR3 protein. The sample consists of roughly 580,000 distinct CDR3 sequences, approximately 13% of them appearing once. The specimen was blood. The receptors come from a woman aged 25 to 39 with Graves' hyperthyroidism that later progressed to Graves' ophthalmopathy. CDR3s include the opening cysteine and the closing phenylalanine or tryptophan. D genes are given only for firm matches. For some rows the clone size is stated as once, few or many, or as a class when expanded; others skip it.

CASSPGLAGGRNEQFF	TGTGCCAGCAGCCCGGGACTAGCGGGAGGAAGAAATGAGCAGTTCTTC	many	TRBD2	TRBJ2-1	TRBV7-9
CASSPADRASYEQYF	TGCGCCAGCAGCCCGGCCGACAGGGCTTCCTACGAGCAGTACTTC	NA	TRBD1	TRBJ2-7	TRBV4-1
CASSLQGAKLYNEQFF	TGTGCCAGCAGTTTACAGGGGGCGAAACTCTACAATGAGCAGTTCTTC	many	TRBD1	TRBJ2-1	TRBV27
CASMDGPGEQYF	TGTGCCAGCATGGATGGGCCGGGGGAGCAGTACTTC	NA	NA	TRBJ2-7	TRBV28
CASSRSRVDEKLFF	TGTGCCAGCTCCCGGTCCAGGGTAGATGAAAAACTGTTTTTT	many	NA	TRBJ1-4	TRBV18
CASSPPGLATNEQFF	TGTGCCAGCAGCCCGCCGGGACTAGCTACCAATGAGCAGTTCTTC	many	TRBD2	TRBJ2-1	TRBV11-2
CASSPLGGGSGANVLTF	TGTGCCAGCAGCCCCCTTGGGGGAGGCTCTGGGGCCAACGTCCTGACTTTC	NA	NA	TRBJ2-6	TRBV3-1
CASSQTGQGTNQPQHF	TGCGCCAGCAGCCAGACTGGACAGGGGACCAATCAGCCCCAGCATTTT	NA	TRBD1	TRBJ1-5	TRBV4-1
CASSFTPEEQFF	TGCGCCAGCAGCTTTACTCCCGAAGAGCAGTTCTTC	NA	NA	TRBJ2-1	TRBV5-1
CASSLALDIAGNIQYF	TGTGCCAGCAGCTTGGCCCTGGACATCGCTGGGAACATTCAGTACTTC	NA	NA	TRBJ2-4	TRBV7-2
CASSQLAGGSYNEQFF	TGTGCCAGCAGTCAACTAGCGGGAGGCTCCTACAATGAGCAGTTCTTC	many	TRBD2	TRBJ2-1	TRBV2
CASTSATGLVKAGELFF	TGTGCCAGCACCTCTGCCACGGGACTAGTAAAAGCCGGGGAGCTGTTTTTT	many	TRBD2	TRBJ2-2	TRBV6-1
CASSRAGKGAFF	TGTGCCAGCAGTCGCGCAGGGAAGGGAGCTTTCTTT	NA	NA	TRBJ1-1	TRBV28
CASSQPGPHTEAFF	TGCGCCAGCAGCCAGCCCGGTCCCCACACTGAAGCTTTCTTT	many	NA	TRBJ1-1	TRBV4-1
CASRPQGAGGELFF	TGTGCCAGCAGACCACAGGGGGCCGGAGGGGAGCTGTTTTTT	NA	TRBD1	TRBJ2-2	TRBV12-3/TRBV12-4
CASSVGTTSTEAFF	TGCGCCAGCAGCGTGGGGACAACGAGCACTGAAGCTTTCTTT	many	NA	TRBJ1-1	TRBV5-1
CASSQGAGQETQYF	TGTGCCAGCAGCCAAGGGGCAGGACAAGAGACCCAGTACTTC	NA	NA	TRBJ2-5	TRBV4-2
CSVEGRRGDTEAFF	TGCAGCGTTGAAGGACGACGAGGGGACACTGAAGCTTTCTTT	many	NA	TRBJ1-1	TRBV29-1
CASSETLETQYF	TGTGCCAGCTCTGAAACCCTGGAGACCCAGTACTTC	many	NA	TRBJ2-5	TRBV7-9
CASSPGPPGDQPQHF	TGTGCCAGCAGCCCGGGACCCCCGGGCGATCAGCCCCAGCATTTT	NA	NA	TRBJ1-5	TRBV5-4
CAIGPGQGYNEQFF	TGTGCCATCGGTCCGGGACAGGGCTACAATGAGCAGTTCTTC	NA	TRBD1	TRBJ2-1	TRBV28
CASSPGLAGGVDLGTQYF	TGTGCCAGCAGCCCTGGACTAGCGGGAGGTGTCGATCTGGGGACCCAGTACTTC	many	TRBD2	TRBJ2-5	TRBV7-2
CASTGGLGCSF	TGTGCCAGCACCGGGGGTTTGGGCTGCAGCTTC	NA	NA	TRBJ1-2	TRBV2